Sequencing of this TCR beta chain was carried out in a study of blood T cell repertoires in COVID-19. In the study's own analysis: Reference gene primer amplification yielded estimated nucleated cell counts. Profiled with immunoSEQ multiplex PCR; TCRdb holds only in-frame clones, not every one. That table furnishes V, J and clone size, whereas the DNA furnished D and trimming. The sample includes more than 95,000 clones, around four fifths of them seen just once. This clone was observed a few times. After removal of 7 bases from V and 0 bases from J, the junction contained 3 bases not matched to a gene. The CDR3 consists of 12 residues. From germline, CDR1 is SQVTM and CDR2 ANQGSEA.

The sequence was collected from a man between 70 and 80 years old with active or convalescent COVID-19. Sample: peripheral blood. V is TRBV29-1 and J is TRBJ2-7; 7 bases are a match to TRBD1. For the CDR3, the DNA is TGCAGCGCTCGGGACAGCTCCTACGAGCAGTACTTC. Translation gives CSARDSSYEQYF.